This passage covers 24 T cell receptor beta chains from one sample sequenced in a study of cytomegalovirus exposure and HLA in healthy donors. This PCR relied on a set of 60 Vbeta primers and 13 Jbeta primers. Libraries were prepared by immunoSEQ multiplex PCR; TCRdb keeps only in-frame clonotypes and omits some of them. Among more than 95,000 clones listed, 80% to 90% were seen once. What was sequenced was PBMCs. Receptors originate from a woman under 40 in good health and CMV-seronegative.

This clone was detected only a few times. This chain connects TRBV11-2 to TRBJ2-7, with TRBD2 as a possible D gene (6 bases). Germline assignment: CDR1 SGHAT and CDR2 FQNNGV. V lost 5 bases and J 0 bases, leaving 17 bases between the germline ends. The CDR3 length is 16 residues. CDR3 sequence: CASSTRAGLNSYEQYF. The CDR3 coding sequence is TGTGCCAGCAGCACTAGGGCGGGACTCAACTCCTACGAGCAGTACTTC.

The rearrangement links TRBV6-5 to TRBJ2-2; perhaps TRBD2 as D (5 bases). Trimming removed 1 base from V and 2 bases from J, with 11 bases in between. This CDR3 region has 16 residues. Germline V gives CDR1 MNHEY, CDR2 SVGAGI. The CDR3 region has the DNA TGTGCCAGCAGTTACTTTGGGGAGATTAACACCGGGGAGCTGTTTTTT. Residues: CASSYFGEINTGELFF.

This chain uses TRBV4-1 with TRBJ2-7; 7 nucleotides align to TRBD1. V shed 0 bases and J 4 bases; nucleotides not matched to a gene: 6. Germline V gives CDR1 MGHRA, CDR2 YSYEKL. This CDR3 spans 15 amino acids. DNA for the CDR3: TGCGCCAGCAGCCAAGATGCAGGGGGTGGGTACGAGCAGTACTTC. Amino acids: CASSQDAGGGYEQYF.

The chain joins TRBV7-2 to TRBJ2-1, with TRBD2 matching 7 bases. Per germline, CDR1 SGHTA and CDR2 FQGNSA. The J segment lost 8 bases and the V segment lost 1 base, leaving 5 bases of the junction unmatched. The CDR3 runs to 14 residues. The CDR3 DNA sequence: TGTGCCAGCAGCTTAGGATGGGGGGGGGATGAGCAGTTCTTC. Protein sequence: CASSLGWGGDEQFF.

This clone appeared a single time. The chain has TRBV19 and TRBJ2-1; 11 bases map to TRBD1. V was clipped by 5 bases and J by 4 bases; unmatched bases: 4. The germline CDR1 and CDR2 sequences are LNHDA and SQIVND (reference sequence). The CDR3 is 15 residues long. This CDR3 reads CASSRGTGGYNEQFF. CDR3 in DNA: TGTGCCAGTAGTCGCGGGACAGGGGGATACAATGAGCAGTTCTTC.

Points on this clone: Other DNA sequences in the sample encode the same CDR3. The gene calls are TRBV18 and TRBJ1-1; TRBD1 agrees at 7 bases. V gave up 4 bases and J gave up 1 base; unmatched junction bases: 3. Germline-derived CDR1 and CDR2 are KGHSH and LQKENI. The CDR3 is 14 residues long. The CDR3 loop is CASSLRQGNTEAFF. For the CDR3, the DNA is TGTGCCAGCTCACTCCGACAGGGGAACACTGAAGCTTTCTTT. Using reference TRBV18 and TRBJ1-1 for the parts outside the CDR3, the full variable domain is NAGVMQNPRHLVRRRGQEARLRCSPMKGHSHVYWYRQLPEEGLKFMVYLQKENIIDESGMPKERFSAEFPKEGPSILRIQQVVRGDSAAYFCASSLRQGNTEAFFGQGTRLTVV.

The chain recombines TRBV9 with TRBJ2-1; 10 nucleotides line up with TRBD2. Germline-derived CDR1 and CDR2 are SGDLS and YYNGEE. The ends lost 3 bases at V and 5 bases at J; junction bases unmatched: 5. The CDR3 runs 15 residues. CDR3 in DNA: TGTGCCAGCAGCGCTGGCGGACTAGCGGACAATGAGCAGTTCTTC. It codes for CASSAGGLADNEQFF.

This chain connects TRBV19 to TRBJ1-5, with TRBD1 matching 10 bases. The germline V gene has CDR1 LNHDA and CDR2 SQIVND (reference sequence). The CDR3 has 15 amino acids. V shed 3 bases, J shed 1 base, and the junction held 0 bases outside the gene matches. CDR3 region: CASSMDRGSNQPQHF. In nucleotides, the CDR3 is TGTGCCAGTAGTATGGACAGGGGGAGCAATCAGCCCCAGCATTTT.

The chain has TRBV11-3 and TRBJ2-7, with 11 nucleotides matching TRBD2. The V and J ends lost 9 bases and 4 bases, in that order; junction bases with no gene match: 5. This CDR3 region has 13 residues. Germline lookup yields CDR1 SGHNT and CDR2 YENEEA. CDR3 sequence reads: CASCTSGSYEQYF. As DNA, the CDR3 is TGTGCCAGTTGTACTAGCGGGAGTTACGAGCAGTACTTC.

This chain links TRBV6-6 with TRBJ1-3; tentatively, D is TRBD1 (5 bases). The ends were cut back, 6 bases at V and 2 bases at J, with 14 bases in the middle. This CDR3 contains 15 residues. From germline, CDR1 is MNHNY and CDR2 SVGAGI (reference sequence). The DNA of the CDR3 is TGTGCCAGCAGATCCGGAAAGGGGACTGGAAACACCATATATTTT. This encodes CASRSGKGTGNTIYF.

J is TRBJ1-2 and V is TRBV6-5; D possibly corresponds to TRBD1 (5 bases). The CDR3 is 14 amino acids. V lost 6 bases and J lost 4, with 15 bases in between. In germline, CDR1 is MNHEY, CDR2 SVGAGI. The CDR3 spells CASRPPGLGYGYTF. The CDR3 region has the DNA TGTGCCAGCAGACCCCCAGGGCTCGGCTATGGCTACACCTTC.

This chain connects TRBV11-2 to TRBJ2-3; D unclear. V lost 1 base and J 1 base, leaving 9 bases between the germline ends. This CDR3 has 15 residues. CDR1 SGHAT and CDR2 FQNNGV come from the germline V gene. The CDR3 nucleotides read TGTGCCAGCAGCTTAGGTGTGAGCCGCACAGATACGCAGTATTTT. The encoded protein is CASSLGVSRTDTQYF.

The gene calls are TRBV5-4 and TRBJ2-2, with 12 bases that match TRBD2. Unmatched junction bases numbered 14, after V lost 4 bases and J lost 4 bases. Germline lookup yields CDR1 SGHNT and CDR2 YYREEE (reference sequence). The length of the CDR3 is 19 residues. This chain's CDR3 is CASSILHSSGGASTGELFF. CDR3 DNA sequence: TGTGCCAGCAGCATCCTCCATTCTAGCGGGGGGGCGAGCACCGGGGAGCTGTTTTTT.

The chain recombines TRBV10-3 with TRBJ2-7, with TRBD2 matching over 8 bases. J was trimmed by 4 bases and V by 4 bases; bases with no gene match: 3. Germline V gene sequence: CDR1 ENHRY, CDR2 SYGVKD. The CDR3 extends over 13 amino acids. CDR3 protein: CAISGTSSYEQYF. The CDR3, as DNA: TGTGCCATCAGTGGGACTAGCAGTTACGAGCAGTACTTC.

This sequence joins TRBV15 and TRBJ1-2, with 9 bases aligning to TRBD1. The trim removed 5 bases at V and 6 bases at J, leaving 10 bases unmatched. The CDR3 sequence is 15 residues long. Germline lookup yields CDR1 LNHNV and CDR2 YYDKDF (reference sequence). This CDR3 reads CATSVRGQGRDGYTF. The CDR3 DNA reads as TGTGCCACCAGCGTACGGGGACAGGGAAGAGATGGCTACACCTTC.

About this clone itself: The sample holds other DNA sequences that translate to the same CDR3. The CDR3 spells CASRQGLGINGYTF. The DNA of the CDR3 is TGTGCCAGCAGACAGGGTTTGGGTATAAATGGCTACACCTTC. The gene calls are TRBV6-5 and TRBJ1-2, with D possibly matching TRBD1 (6 bases). The V end lost 6 bases, the J end lost 6 bases, and 17 bases lay between the germline ends. The CDR3 length is 14 residues. Germline values: CDR1 MNHEY, CDR2 SVGAGI.

The V and J genes are TRBV6-6 and TRBJ1-5, with 8 bases that match TRBD1. Trimming at V came to 4 bases and at J to 4 bases, leaving 3 bases not matched to a gene. Germline CDR1 and CDR2: MNHNY and SVGAGI (reference sequence). The CDR3 runs to 14 residues. CDR3: CASSWGQENQPQHF. In DNA, the CDR3 is TGTGCCAGCAGTTGGGGACAGGAGAATCAGCCCCAGCATTTT.

V is TRBV6-6 and J is TRBJ2-3, with D unclear. The CDR3 contains 14 residues. Germline values: CDR1 MNHNY, CDR2 SVGAGI (reference sequence). The V and J ends lost 8 bases and 11 bases respectively, with 23 bases between them. CDR3 nucleotides: TGTGCCAGCCCAAAAAGTCCCCTGGAGCGTGAGCAGTATTTT. Translation gives CASPKSPLEREQYF.

This chain joins TRBV2 and TRBJ2-1; the match to TRBD2 covers 7 bases. This CDR3 is built from 14 residues. V dropped 7 bases and J dropped 6; count of bases not matched to a gene: 9. From germline, CDR1 is SNHLY and CDR2 FYNNEI. DNA for the CDR3: TGTGCCAGCAAACTCCGCGGGAGTTTCAATGAGCAGTTCTTC. It translates to CASKLRGSFNEQFF.

This chain uses TRBV4-1 with TRBJ1-2; D not certain. V lost 1 base and J lost 9, with 18 bases in between. The CDR3 covers 15 residues. CDR1 and CDR2 (germline): MGHRA, YSYEKL. Here the CDR3 reads CASSQGPTPGGSYTF. The CDR3 DNA follows: TGCGCCAGCAGCCAAGGACCGACCCCTGGAGGAAGCTACACCTTC.

The V and J genes are TRBV9 and TRBJ1-2; possibly TRBD1 for D (5 bases). CDR1 SGDLS and CDR2 YYNGEE come from the germline V gene. V shed 0 bases and J shed 4 bases, with 22 bases lying between them. This CDR3 has 18 residues. CDR3 loop: CASSVGARAGLALYGYTF. CDR3 bases: TGTGCCAGCAGCGTAGGGGCCCGTGCGGGACTGGCCCTCTATGGCTACACCTTC.

This clone was counted between two and nine times. This chain uses TRBV6-5 with TRBJ2-3, with a weak D call TRBD2 (6 bases). The CDR3 is 15 amino acids. V lost 0 bases and J lost 0, with 7 bases in between. The V gene's germline CDR1 is MNHEY and CDR2 SVGAGI. The CDR3 sequence: CASSYSLASTDTQYF. The DNA of the CDR3 is TGTGCCAGCAGTTACTCACTAGCTAGCACAGATACGCAGTATTTT.

J is TRBJ2-1 and V is TRBV5-5, with 7 bases matching TRBD1. This CDR3 is 17 amino acids long. Unmatched junction bases numbered 12, after V lost 2 bases and J lost 4 bases. CDR1 and CDR2 from the germline V gene are SGHKS and YYEKEE (reference sequence). The chain's CDR3 is CASSFSPRDSTYNEQFF. The CDR3 DNA reads as TGTGCCAGCAGCTTTTCGCCCCGGGACAGCACTTACAATGAGCAGTTCTTC.

V is TRBV30 and J is TRBJ2-5; TRBD1 might be the D (5 bases). CDR1 and CDR2 from the germline V gene are GTSNPN and SVGIG (reference sequence). The V gene lost 7 bases and the J gene lost 5 bases, with 20 bases spanning the gap. CDR3 length equals 14 residues. The CDR3 bases are TGTGCCTTTAACCTACAGGCTATCGGGGAGACCCAGTACTTC. Translating gives CAFNLQAIGETQYF.